These T cell receptor beta chains were read from a single sample in a study of T cell responses to AZD1222 COVID-19 vaccine. Generated by immunoSEQ multiplex PCR, the TCRdb table keeps only in-frame clones and is missing some. The sample lists more than 150,000 clones, around 94% occurring once. Specimen: peripheral blood, collected on day 0 of AZD1222 vaccination. These receptors were collected from an adult in good health. CDR3s include the opening cysteine and the closing phenylalanine or tryptophan. The order of the fields is clone size, J gene, V gene, D gene, CDR3 DNA, CDR3 protein. The D gene is left open where the match is weak. Some rows have no size entry. The others give once, few or many, or a class for an expanded clone.

clone_size: NA
j_call: TRBJ1-5
v_call: TRBV2
d_call: TRBD1
cdr3_nt: TGTGCCAGCAGTGAAGAGACAGGGAATCAGCCCCAGCATTTT
cdr3_aa: CASSEETGNQPQHF

clone_size: NA
j_call: TRBJ1-5
v_call: TRBV28
d_call: NA
cdr3_nt: TGTGCCAGCTCACGTCCTCATAAGAGTTATAGCAATCAGCCCCAGCATTTT
cdr3_aa: CASSRPHKSYSNQPQHF

clone_size: once
j_call: TRBJ1-1
v_call: TRBV30
d_call: NA
cdr3_nt: TGTGCCTGGCAACAGGGCGGTGAAGCTTTCTTT
cdr3_aa: CAWQQGGEAFF

clone_size: NA
j_call: TRBJ1-5
v_call: TRBV27
d_call: TRBD1
cdr3_nt: TGTGCCAGCAGTTTAGTGGGGACAGAGCCCCAGCATTTT
cdr3_aa: CASSLVGTEPQHF

clone_size: NA
j_call: TRBJ1-3
v_call: TRBV4-1
d_call: TRBD1
cdr3_nt: TGCGCCAGCAGCCAAGAACCTCCGGGACAGGGACTCTCTGGAAACACCATATATTTT
cdr3_aa: CASSQEPPGQGLSGNTIYF

clone_size: NA
j_call: TRBJ1-2
v_call: TRBV6-1
d_call: NA
cdr3_nt: TGTGCCAGCAGTGAAGGGGGCTATGGCTACACCTTC
cdr3_aa: CASSEGGYGYTF

clone_size: NA
j_call: TRBJ1-1
v_call: TRBV7-9
d_call: NA
cdr3_nt: TGTGCCAGCATCAAGACAGCTTTGAACACTGAAGCTTTCTTT
cdr3_aa: CASIKTALNTEAFF

clone_size: NA
j_call: TRBJ2-1
v_call: TRBV5-1
d_call: NA
cdr3_nt: TGCGCCAGCAGCTTGGCCGCAGGGTCGGATGAGCAGTTCTTC
cdr3_aa: CASSLAAGSDEQFF

clone_size: NA
j_call: TRBJ2-1
v_call: TRBV24-1
d_call: NA
cdr3_nt: TGTGCCACCAGTGATTTGGCGGGGACCTCCTACAATGAGCAGTTCTTC
cdr3_aa: CATSDLAGTSYNEQFF

clone_size: NA
j_call: TRBJ1-2
v_call: TRBV7-8
d_call: TRBD1
cdr3_nt: TGTGCCAGCAGCTTATTAGCGACAGGGACCACCTATGGCTACACCTTC
cdr3_aa: CASSLLATGTTYGYTF

clone_size: NA
j_call: TRBJ1-4
v_call: TRBV11-3
d_call: NA
cdr3_nt: TGTGCCAGCAGGAACGGGGAGGAAAATGAAAAACTGTTTTTT
cdr3_aa: CASRNGEENEKLFF

clone_size: NA
j_call: TRBJ2-5
v_call: TRBV4-1
d_call: NA
cdr3_nt: TGCGCCAGCAGCCACGGACCGGGACGGGTCCAAGAGACCCAGTACTTC
cdr3_aa: CASSHGPGRVQETQYF

clone_size: once
j_call: TRBJ2-1
v_call: TRBV27
d_call: TRBD1
cdr3_nt: TGTGCCAGCAACATATATTCGGACAGGGGTAGGGAGCAGTTCTTC
cdr3_aa: CASNIYSDRGREQFF

clone_size: NA
j_call: TRBJ1-5
v_call: TRBV30
d_call: NA
cdr3_nt: TGTGCCTGGAGTCTAGGCCTCAATCAGCCCCAGCATTTT
cdr3_aa: CAWSLGLNQPQHF

clone_size: NA
j_call: TRBJ1-4
v_call: TRBV6-5
d_call: NA
cdr3_nt: TGTGCCAGCAGTCTAGAGGCGGCAGGGAATGAAAAACTGTTTTTT
cdr3_aa: CASSLEAAGNEKLFF

clone_size: NA
j_call: TRBJ1-5
v_call: TRBV6-5
d_call: NA
cdr3_nt: TGTGCCAGCAACTCCGGACGGTCTCAGCCCCAGCATTTT
cdr3_aa: CASNSGRSQPQHF

clone_size: NA
j_call: TRBJ1-2
v_call: TRBV27
d_call: TRBD1
cdr3_nt: TGTGCCAGCAGAACGGCCCGGGACAGCTCATCTTCTAACTATGGCTACACCTTC
cdr3_aa: CASRTARDSSSSNYGYTF

clone_size: NA
j_call: TRBJ1-1
v_call: TRBV10-3
d_call: NA
cdr3_nt: TGTGCCGCTGGGAGACTCGAAGCTTTCTTT
cdr3_aa: CAAGRLEAFF

clone_size: NA
j_call: TRBJ1-2
v_call: TRBV6-5
d_call: TRBD1
cdr3_nt: TGTGCCAGCAGTTACGGGGGACAGGTTGATTTTTATGGCTACACCTTC
cdr3_aa: CASSYGGQVDFYGYTF

clone_size: NA
j_call: TRBJ2-2
v_call: TRBV3-1/TRBV3-2
d_call: NA
cdr3_nt: TGTGCCAGCAGCCAAGTGACAGGCCCTTTCAACACCGGGGAGCTGTTTTTT
cdr3_aa: CASSQVTGPFNTGELFF

clone_size: once
j_call: TRBJ2-3
v_call: TRBV7-9
d_call: NA
cdr3_nt: TGTGCCAGCAGCGGGGCGAGTCCAGATACGCAGTATTTT
cdr3_aa: CASSGASPDTQYF

clone_size: once
j_call: TRBJ1-5
v_call: TRBV28
d_call: NA
cdr3_nt: TGTGCCAGCAGTCCCTGGGACCGCAATCAGCCCCAGCATTTT
cdr3_aa: CASSPWDRNQPQHF

clone_size: NA
j_call: TRBJ1-3
v_call: TRBV3-1/TRBV3-2
d_call: NA
cdr3_nt: TGTGCCAGCAGCCAAGATCGACTCTCTGGAAACACCATATATTTT
cdr3_aa: CASSQDRLSGNTIYF

clone_size: once
j_call: TRBJ2-3
v_call: TRBV5-1
d_call: TRBD1
cdr3_nt: TGCGCCAGCAGCTTCAGGGGGTCCCTGTTCGAGGGGATTTTAGGCACAGATACGCAGTATTTT
cdr3_aa: CASSFRGSLFEGILGTDTQYF

clone_size: NA
j_call: TRBJ1-2
v_call: TRBV6-4
d_call: NA
cdr3_nt: TGTGCCAGCAGTGACTCGAGGCAGATCTACACCTTC
cdr3_aa: CASSDSRQIYTF

clone_size: NA
j_call: TRBJ1-5
v_call: TRBV19
d_call: TRBD1
cdr3_nt: TGTGCCAGCGACTCAGGGGGCGAAATACTTAGGCAGCCCCAGCATTTT
cdr3_aa: CASDSGGEILRQPQHF

clone_size: NA
j_call: TRBJ1-2
v_call: TRBV9
d_call: TRBD1
cdr3_nt: TGTGCCAGCAGCGGACAGGGTTACTATGGCTACACCTTC
cdr3_aa: CASSGQGYYGYTF